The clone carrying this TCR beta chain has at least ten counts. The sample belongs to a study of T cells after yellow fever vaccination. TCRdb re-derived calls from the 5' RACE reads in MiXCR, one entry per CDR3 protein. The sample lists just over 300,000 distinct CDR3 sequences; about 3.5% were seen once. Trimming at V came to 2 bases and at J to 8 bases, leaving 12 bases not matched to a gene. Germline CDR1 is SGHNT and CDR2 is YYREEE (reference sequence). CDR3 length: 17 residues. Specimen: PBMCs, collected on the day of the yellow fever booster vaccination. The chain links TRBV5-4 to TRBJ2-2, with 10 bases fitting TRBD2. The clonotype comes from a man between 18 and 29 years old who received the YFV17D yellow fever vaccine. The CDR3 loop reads CASSFGPSGGAIGELFF. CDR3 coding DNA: TGTGCCAGCAGCTTTGGACCGAGCGGGGGGGCCATTGGGGAGCTGTTTTTT.